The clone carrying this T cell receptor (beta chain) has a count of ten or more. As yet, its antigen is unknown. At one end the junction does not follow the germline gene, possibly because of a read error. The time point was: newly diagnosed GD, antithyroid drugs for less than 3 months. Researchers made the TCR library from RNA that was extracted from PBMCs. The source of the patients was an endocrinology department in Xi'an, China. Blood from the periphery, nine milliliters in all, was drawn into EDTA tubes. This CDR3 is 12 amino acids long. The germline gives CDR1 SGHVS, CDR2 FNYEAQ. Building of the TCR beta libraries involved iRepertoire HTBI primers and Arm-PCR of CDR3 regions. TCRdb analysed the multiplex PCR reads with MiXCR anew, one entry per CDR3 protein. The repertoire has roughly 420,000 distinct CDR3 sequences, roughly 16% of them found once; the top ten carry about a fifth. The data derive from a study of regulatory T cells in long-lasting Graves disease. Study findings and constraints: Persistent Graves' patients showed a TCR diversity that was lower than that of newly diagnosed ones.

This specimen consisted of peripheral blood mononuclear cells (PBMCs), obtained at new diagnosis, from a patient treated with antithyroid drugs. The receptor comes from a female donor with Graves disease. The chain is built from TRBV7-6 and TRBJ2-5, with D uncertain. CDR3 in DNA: TGTGCCAGCAGCTTAGAGGGTCGTCACGCCCACTTC. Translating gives CASSLEGRHAHF.